Listed below are T cell receptor beta chains from one sample, sequenced in a study of CD8 T cells in ankylosing spondylitis. TCRdb re-called the 5' RACE reads with MiXCR, one entry per CDR3 protein. This table has roughly 240,000 distinct CDR3 sequences, 32% appearing once. Material for sequencing was blood, either unsorted or a sorted T cell fraction (not recorded which). These receptors came from a male donor with ankylosing spondylitis or in good health (not recorded which). Each CDR3 is given without its conserved first and last residue. Fields, in order: J gene, V gene, CDR3 protein.

TRBJ1-2	TRBV28	ASSSGQPDNYGYT
TRBJ2-7	TRBV5-1	ASSLDLNEQY
TRBJ1-1	TRBV5-1	ASSRAPDTEAF
TRBJ2-3	TRBV14	ASSPGLAGGPGTDTQY
TRBJ2-3	TRBV6-5	ASSYSEGTDTQY
TRBJ2-7	TRBV5-1	ASSPSGQGYEQY
TRBJ1-1	TRBV3-1	ASRVSGATEAF
TRBJ2-5	TRBV20-1	SARMGALQETQY
TRBJ1-4	TRBV19	ASSPRRAGEKLF
TRBJ2-7	TRBV28	ASNLRGPLPEQY
TRBJ2-3	TRBV20-1	SARGGRGGADTQY
TRBJ2-5	TRBV20-1	SARLIILGTGDATQY
TRBJ2-2	TRBV29-1	SVSLGNAGELF
TRBJ2-1	TRBV7-8	ASDRGLADSNEQF
TRBJ2-7	TRBV20-1	SARGPPSGTRLGQY
TRBJ2-7	TRBV6-5	ASSSPGQGGEQY
TRBJ2-7	TRBV30	AWTVGGNEQY
TRBJ2-7	TRBV27	ASSLSGNYEQY
TRBJ2-7	TRBV6-2/TRBV6-3	ASSYNRGYEQY
TRBJ1-1	TRBV5-6	ASSDGTGNTEAF
TRBJ2-1	TRBV29-1	SVRGLAGLWEQF
TRBJ1-5	TRBV2	ASSEVGGMEPQH
TRBJ2-7	TRBV12-3/TRBV12-4	ASSLGLGAYEQY
TRBJ2-3	TRBV5-1	ASSSGGYSTDTQY
TRBJ1-1	TRBV20-1	SAPTGAEAF
TRBJ2-1	TRBV29-1	SVGGGVVEQF
TRBJ2-6	TRBV29-1	SVSRDTDSGANVLT
TRBJ2-7	TRBV6-5	ASSYGAGVEDEQY
TRBJ1-5	TRBV18	ASSPSGERQPQH
TRBJ1-1	TRBV6-1	ASSTLRANTEAF
TRBJ1-1	TRBV27	ASSTRTGQDTEAF
TRBJ1-1	TRBV5-1	ASSPVGQRNTEAF
TRBJ2-7	TRBV29-1	SVGEGNRYEQY
TRBJ2-3	TRBV9	ASSPGWFSTDTQY
TRBJ2-7	TRBV10-3	AISEPMTGPSYEQY
TRBJ2-3	TRBV12-3/TRBV12-4	ASRMTGLTDTQY
TRBJ2-3	TRBV5-6	ASSFRPARTRSDTQY
TRBJ2-2	TRBV5-1	ASSPGQANTGELF
TRBJ2-3	TRBV7-2	ASSLDSDTQY
TRBJ1-5	TRBV6-1	ASSEWTGGPPQH
TRBJ2-7	TRBV7-2	ASSRWQGGYEQY
TRBJ2-5	TRBV11-1	ASSLDYRRGRAQETQY
TRBJ1-2	TRBV12-3/TRBV12-4	ASSLGAANYGYT
TRBJ2-1	TRBV5-1	ASSWTGTRGGSYNEQF
TRBJ2-7	TRBV20-1	SARTAYEQY
TRBJ2-5	TRBV24-1	ATSEGQGIQETQY
TRBJ1-2	TRBV10-3	AIYGAGYT
TRBJ2-1	TRBV11-3	ASSPIENPHEQF
TRBJ1-2	TRBV12-3/TRBV12-4	ASTIGRTLTQEDGYT
TRBJ2-2	TRBV9	ASSVALGEALTGELF
TRBJ1-1	TRBV3-1	ASSAGDVAF
TRBJ2-1	TRBV20-1	SAIVQDRVYNEQF
TRBJ2-1	TRBV12-3/TRBV12-4	ASSRRTSGGTYNEQF
TRBJ2-2	TRBV5-1	ASSFEGQGDGTGELF
TRBJ2-1	TRBV11-2	ASSLRLDPLNEQF
TRBJ2-4	TRBV20-1	SASTGTGKNIQY
TRBJ2-7	TRBV18	ASSPGQGIEQY
TRBJ1-1	TRBV7-8	ASSLGTGMNTEAF
TRBJ2-1	TRBV5-4	ASSPGASSYNEQF